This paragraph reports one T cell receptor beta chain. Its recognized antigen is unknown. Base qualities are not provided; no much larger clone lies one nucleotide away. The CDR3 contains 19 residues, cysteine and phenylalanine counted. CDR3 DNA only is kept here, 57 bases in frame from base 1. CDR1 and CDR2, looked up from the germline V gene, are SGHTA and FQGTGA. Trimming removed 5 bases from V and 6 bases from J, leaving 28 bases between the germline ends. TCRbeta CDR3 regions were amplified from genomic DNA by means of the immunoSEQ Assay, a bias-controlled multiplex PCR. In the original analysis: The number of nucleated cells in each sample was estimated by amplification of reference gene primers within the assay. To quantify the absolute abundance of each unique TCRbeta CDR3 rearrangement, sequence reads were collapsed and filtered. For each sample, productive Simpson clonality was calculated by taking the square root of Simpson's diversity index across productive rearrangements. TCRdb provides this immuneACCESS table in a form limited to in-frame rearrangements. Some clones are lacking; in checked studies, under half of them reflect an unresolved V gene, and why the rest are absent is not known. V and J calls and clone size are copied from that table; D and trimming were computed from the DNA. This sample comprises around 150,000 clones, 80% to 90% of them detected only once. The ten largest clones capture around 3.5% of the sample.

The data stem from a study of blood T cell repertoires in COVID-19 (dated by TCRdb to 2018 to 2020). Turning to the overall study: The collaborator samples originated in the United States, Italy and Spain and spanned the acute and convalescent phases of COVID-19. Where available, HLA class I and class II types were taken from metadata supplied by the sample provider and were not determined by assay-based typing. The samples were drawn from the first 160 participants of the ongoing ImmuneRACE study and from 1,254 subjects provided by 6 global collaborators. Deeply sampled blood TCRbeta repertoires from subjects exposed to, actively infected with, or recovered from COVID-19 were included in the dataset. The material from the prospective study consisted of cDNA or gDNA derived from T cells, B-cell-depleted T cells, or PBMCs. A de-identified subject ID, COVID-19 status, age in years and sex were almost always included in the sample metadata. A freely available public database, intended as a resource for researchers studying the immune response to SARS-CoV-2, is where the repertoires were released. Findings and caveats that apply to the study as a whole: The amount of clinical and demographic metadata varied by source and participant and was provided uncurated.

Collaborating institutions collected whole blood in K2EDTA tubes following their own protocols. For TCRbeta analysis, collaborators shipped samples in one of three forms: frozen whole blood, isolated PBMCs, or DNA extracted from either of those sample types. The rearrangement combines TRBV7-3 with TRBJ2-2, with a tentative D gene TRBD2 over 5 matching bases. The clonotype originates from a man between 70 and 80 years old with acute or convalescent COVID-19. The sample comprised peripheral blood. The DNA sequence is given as TGTGCCAGCAGCCTAGACGAGCCTAGCTTGAACGTCGTGTCCGGGGAGCTGTTTTTT. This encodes CASSLDEPSLNVVSGELFF. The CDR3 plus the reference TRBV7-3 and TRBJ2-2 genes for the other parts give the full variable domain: GAGVSQTPSNKVTEKGKYVELRCDPISGHTALYWYRQSLGQGPEFLIYFQGTGAADDSGLPNDRFFAVRPEGSVSTLKIQRTERGDSAVYLCASSLDEPSLNVVSGELFFGEGSRLTVL.